This TCR beta chain was observed in a study of CD8+CD57+ T cells in acquired aplastic anemia. Overall study context: Healthy donors yielded roughly 9.8 million CD4+ cell reads on average.

TCR beta VDJ and CDR3 profiles were obtained from a genomic DNA template. TCRdb itself ran the reads through MiXCR, one entry per CDR3 protein. The sample lists under 150,000 distinct CDR3 sequences; 41% were seen once. In germline, CDR1 is MNHEY, CDR2 SVGEGT. Between the trimmed V and J ends, which lost 6 bases and 3 bases, there was a span of 15 bases. This CDR3 region has 15 residues. Sequencing was carried out using sorted CD4+, CD8+, or CD8+CD57+ T cells (not recorded which) from PBMCs. This chain links TRBV6-2 or TRBV6-3 with TRBJ1-5; D possibly corresponds to TRBD1 (6 bases). The receptor was isolated from a human donor in good health, serving as a control. CDR3 loop: CASRNLDRNNQPQHF. In nucleotides, the CDR3 is TGTGCCAGCAGAAATTTGGACAGAAACAATCAGCCCCAGCATTTT.